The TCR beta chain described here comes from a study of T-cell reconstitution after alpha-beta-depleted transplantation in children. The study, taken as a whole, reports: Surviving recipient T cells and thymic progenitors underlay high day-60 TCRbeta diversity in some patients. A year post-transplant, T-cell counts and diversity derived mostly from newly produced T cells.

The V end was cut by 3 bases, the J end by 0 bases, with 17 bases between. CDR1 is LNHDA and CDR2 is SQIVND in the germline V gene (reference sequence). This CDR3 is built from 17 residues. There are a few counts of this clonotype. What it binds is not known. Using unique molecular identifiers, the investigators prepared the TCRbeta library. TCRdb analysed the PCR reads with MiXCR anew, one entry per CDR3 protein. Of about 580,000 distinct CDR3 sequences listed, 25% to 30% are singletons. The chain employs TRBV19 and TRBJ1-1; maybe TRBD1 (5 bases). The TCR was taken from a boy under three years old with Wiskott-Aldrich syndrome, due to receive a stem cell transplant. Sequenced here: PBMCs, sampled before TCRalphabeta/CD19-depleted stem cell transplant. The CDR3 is CASSMRGAGALNTEAFF. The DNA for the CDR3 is TGTGCCAGTAGTATGCGTGGGGCAGGAGCCTTGAACACTGAAGCTTTCTTT.